This T cell receptor beta chain was sequenced during a study of cytomegalovirus exposure and HLA in healthy donors. Both 60 Vbeta primers and 13 Jbeta primers went into the PCR. Produced via immunoSEQ multiplex PCR; TCRdb's table is partial and in-frame only. The top ten hold about 3% of the sample, which has about 150,000 clones, 76% seen once. Trimming removed 3 bases from V and 5 bases from J, with 10 bases in between. The CDR3 totals 14 residues. Germline V gene data show CDR1 as KGHSH and CDR2 as LQKENI. This receptor was taken from a male donor in good health and CMV-seronegative. V gene TRBV18 combines with J gene TRBJ1-4; D remains unclear. Source material: PBMCs. The CDR3 DNA reads as TGTGCCAGCTCACCCGGGTCGCAAAATGAAAAACTGTTTTTT. This gives the protein CASSPGSQNEKLFF.